This TCR beta chain was captured in a study of shared clonotypes between healthy human individuals. Germline V gene lookup returns CDR1 SEHNR and CDR2 FQNEAQ (reference sequence). The CDR3 is 15 residues long. V was trimmed by 2 bases and J by 0 bases, leaving 7 bases between them. Selected positively for CCR7 and CD45RO-negative, naive CD8 cells excluded terminally differentiated effector memory CD45RA+ cells. The method was immunoSEQ multiplex PCR; TCRdb's version includes in-frame clones alone and lacks a portion of them. The data contain under 1 million clones, more than 85% of them singletons. The chain links TRBV7-9 to TRBJ2-2; D remains unclear. The sample consisted of naive CD8+ T cells sorted from blood. The TCR was taken from a man in his thirties or forties in good health. CDR3 region: CASSLMVANTGELFF. The CDR3 DNA is TGTGCCAGCAGCTTAATGGTGGCGAACACCGGGGAGCTGTTTTTT.